This entry is about one T cell receptor beta chain. What it recognizes is unknown. This CDR3 is built from 13 residues. V lost 0 bases and J 2 bases, leaving 8 bases between the germline ends. CDR1 SQVTM and CDR2 ANQGSEA come from the germline V gene. This specimen comes from a study of response to subunit inactivated influenza vaccine. Study observations and caveats: Only a handful of new T cells, the authors suggested, are recruited with each seasonal influenza vaccination.

One entry per CDR3 protein results from TCRdb running MiXCR on the RT-PCR reads. This sample has roughly 790,000 distinct CDR3 sequences, with around 20% found just once. The chain joins TRBV29-1 to TRBJ2-7; D gene uncertain. The origin of this receptor is a man over 45 who received an inactivated influenza vaccine. The source material was PBMCs from blood, sampled about 5 days after vaccination. The CDR3 DNA reads as TGCAGCGTTGAAGAGGAGTTCACCTACGAGCAGTACTTC. This encodes CSVEEEFTYEQYF.